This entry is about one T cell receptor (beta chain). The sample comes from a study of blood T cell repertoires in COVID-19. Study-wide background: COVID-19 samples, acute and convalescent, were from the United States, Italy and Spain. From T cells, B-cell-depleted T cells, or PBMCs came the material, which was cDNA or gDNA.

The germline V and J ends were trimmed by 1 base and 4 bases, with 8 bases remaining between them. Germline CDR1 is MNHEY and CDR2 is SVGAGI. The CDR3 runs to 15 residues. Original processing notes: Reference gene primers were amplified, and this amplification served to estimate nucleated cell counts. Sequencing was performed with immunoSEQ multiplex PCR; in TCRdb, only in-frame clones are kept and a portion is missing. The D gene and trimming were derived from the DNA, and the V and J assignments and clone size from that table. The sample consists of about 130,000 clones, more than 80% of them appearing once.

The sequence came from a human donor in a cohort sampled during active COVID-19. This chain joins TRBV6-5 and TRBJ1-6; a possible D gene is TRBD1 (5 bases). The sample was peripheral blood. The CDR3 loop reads CASSYLGGYNSPLHF. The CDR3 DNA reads TGTGCCAGCAGTTACTTGGGGGGGTATAATTCACCCCTCCACTTT.